This TCR beta chain was recovered during a study of identical twins. Among all donors, each was a healthy Caucasian. This clonotype has more than one count but fewer than ten. Its target is unknown. The V gene end was trimmed by 3 bases and the J gene end by 3 bases; junction bases not matched to a gene: 5. The germline V gene encodes CDR1 SQVTM and CDR2 ANQGSEA. This CDR3 contains 14 residues. Study results and limitations: Monozygotic twin pairs showed more out-of-frame TCR alpha sharing than models estimated. Alpha sequences out of frame and shared by twins had excess low generation probability.

Addition of a universal primer site occurred through template switching, and cDNA carried unique molecular identifiers. TCRdb re-derived calls from the 5' RACE reads in MiXCR, one entry per CDR3 protein. The table shows about 150,000 distinct CDR3 sequences, with around 3.6% occurring only once. Sequencing was carried out using memory T cells sorted from blood. This clonotype was obtained from a man aged 18 to 30 in good health. The rearrangement uses TRBV29-1 and TRBJ2-5; TRBD2 matches 9 bases. The CDR3 here is CSVDSGSPEETQYF. CDR3 nucleotide sequence: TGCAGCGTTGATAGCGGGAGCCCGGAAGAGACCCAGTACTTC.